Listed below are T cell receptor beta chains from one sample, sequenced in a study of blood T cell repertoires in COVID-19. Data came from immunoSEQ multiplex PCR; TCRdb stores just in-frame clones and leaves some out. Altogether 450,000 to 500,000 clones are present, 80% to 90% being singletons, with the ten largest covering 3% to 4%. Specimen: peripheral blood. These receptor sequences come from a human donor in a cohort sampled during active COVID-19. Both conserved end residues are part of each CDR3. The order of the fields is J gene, D gene, clone size, CDR3 length, V gene, CDR3 protein, CDR3 DNA. D genes are given only for firm matches. Size tells how often a clone was seen (once, few, many) or the class of an expanded clone, and some rows leave it out.

TRBJ2-4	TRBD1	once	14	TRBV19	CASSPQGAQGIQYF	TGTGCCAGTAGCCCACAGGGGGCTCAAGGCATTCAGTACTTC
TRBJ2-5	TRBD2	NA	14	TRBV7-2	CASSRGLAEETQYF	TGTGCCAGCAGCCGGGGACTAGCGGAAGAGACCCAGTACTTC
TRBJ1-5	TRBD1	NA	13	TRBV2	CASAGQGDGPQHF	TGTGCCAGTGCTGGACAGGGGGATGGGCCCCAGCATTTT
TRBJ2-1	NA	NA	16	TRBV7-3	CASSLGGEAFYNEQFF	TGTGCCAGCAGCTTAGGCGGAGAGGCCTTCTACAATGAGCAGTTCTTC
TRBJ2-6	NA	NA	16	TRBV27	CASSLIRGYGANVLTF	TGTGCCAGCAGTTTAATCCGGGGGTATGGGGCCAACGTCCTGACTTTC
TRBJ1-5	NA	once	15	TRBV4-1	CASSQESGERQPQHF	TGCGCCAGCAGCCAAGAATCCGGGGAGCGGCAGCCCCAGCATTTT
TRBJ2-2	TRBD2	NA	20	TRBV28	CASSLSSLAGDPPLSGELFF	TGTGCCAGCAGTTTATCTTCCCTAGCGGGAGACCCTCCACTCTCCGGGGAGCTGTTTTTT
TRBJ1-2	NA	NA	12	TRBV10-3	CAISGAPYGYTF	TGTGCCATCAGTGGGGCCCCCTATGGCTACACCTTC
TRBJ1-2	NA	NA	12	TRBV30	CAWSRGNYGYTF	TGTGCCTGGAGTCGGGGTAACTATGGCTACACCTTC
TRBJ1-1	TRBD1	NA	15	TRBV19	CAIGQRQGIGTEAFF	TGTGCCATCGGGCAACGACAGGGAATAGGCACTGAAGCTTTCTTT
TRBJ1-1	NA	NA	14	TRBV19	CASTNSGMNTEAFF	TGTGCCAGTACGAATTCAGGAATGAACACTGAAGCTTTCTTT
TRBJ2-1	TRBD2	NA	15	TRBV2	CASRAEREPQNEQFF	TGTGCCAGCAGGGCTGAGCGGGAGCCTCAGAACGAGCAGTTCTTC
TRBJ1-2	NA	many	14	TRBV6-5	CASSTGGRLNGYTF	TGTGCCAGCAGTACGGGGGGGCGCCTGAATGGCTACACCTTC
TRBJ2-2	TRBD2	once	16	TRBV12-5	CASGLRLAGNTGELFF	TGTGCTAGTGGTTTGAGACTAGCGGGGAACACCGGGGAGCTGTTTTTT
TRBJ1-1	NA	NA	17	TRBV5-5	CASTQTRGEPFNTEAFF	TGTGCCAGCACCCAAACTCGGGGAGAACCATTCAACACTGAAGCTTTCTTT
TRBJ1-2	TRBD1	NA	15	TRBV7-9	CASSLGAGGLDGYTF	TGTGCCAGCAGCTTAGGGGCAGGGGGACTGGATGGCTACACCTTC
TRBJ2-1	TRBD2	NA	19	TRBV30	CAWSRGLAGGGRSYNEQFF	TGTGCCTGGAGCCGGGGGCTAGCGGGAGGCGGCCGCTCCTACAATGAGCAGTTCTTC
TRBJ2-7	NA	many	13	TRBV7-3	CASSPSLGYEQYF	TGTGCCAGCAGCCCCTCACTAGGCTACGAGCAGTACTTC
TRBJ2-2	TRBD2	NA	14	TRBV6-5	CASRSLAGVGELFF	TGTGCCAGCAGGAGTCTAGCGGGAGTCGGGGAGCTGTTTTTT
TRBJ2-7	NA	NA	16	TRBV7-9	CASTLGVAASSYEQYF	TGTGCCAGCACCCTAGGGGTAGCTGCCAGCTCCTACGAGCAGTACTTC
TRBJ2-5	TRBD2	NA	15	TRBV28	CASSPPGLPLETQYF	TGTGCCAGCAGTCCTCCGGGACTACCTTTAGAGACCCAGTACTTC